A single sample gave rise to the 19 T cell receptor beta chains below, sequenced in a study of blood T cell repertoires in COVID-19. Generated by immunoSEQ multiplex PCR, the TCRdb table keeps only in-frame clones and is missing some. This repertoire shows about 96,000 clones, around 84% found once; its top ten account for approximately 15%. What was sequenced was peripheral blood. These receptor sequences come from a woman aged 55-70 years with acute or convalescent COVID-19.

The chain joins TRBV9 to TRBJ1-1, with 8 bases fitting TRBD1. The CDR3 is 15 residues long. V lost 3 bases to trimming and J lost 6 bases; unmatched junction nucleotides: 10. Germline lookup yields CDR1 SGDLS and CDR2 YYNGEE. The CDR3 protein is CASSARQGQSAEAFF. CDR3 nucleotide sequence: TGTGCCAGCAGCGCGAGACAGGGGCAGAGCGCTGAAGCTTTCTTT. The whole variable domain, remainder taken from reference TRBV9 and TRBJ1-1, is DSGVTQTPKHLITATGQRVTLRCSPRSGDLSVYWYQQSLDQGLQFLIQYYNGEERAKGNILERFSAQQFPDLHSELNLSSLELGDSALYFCASSARQGQSAEAFFGQGTRLTVV.

The chain carries TRBV3-1 (or the pseudogene TRBV3-2) and TRBJ1-2, with D possibly matching TRBD1 (5 bases). The CDR3 covers 13 residues. The germline V gene has CDR1 LGHDT and CDR2 YNNKEL (reference sequence). The germline V and J ends were trimmed by 3 bases and 7 bases, with 12 bases remaining between them. CDR3: CASSHGGLAGYTF. CDR3 DNA: TGTGCCAGCAGCCACGGGGGACTTGCTGGCTACACCTTC.

The chain carries TRBV6-5 and TRBJ2-2, with 11 nucleotides matching TRBD2. Germline-derived CDR1 and CDR2 are MNHEY and SVGAGI. This CDR3 is built from 14 residues. Trimming at V came to 9 bases and at J to 3 bases, leaving 3 bases not matched to a gene. The CDR3: CARIAGGHTGELFF. The CDR3 coding sequence is TGTGCCAGAATAGCGGGGGGGCACACCGGGGAGCTGTTTTTT.

The J gene is TRBJ1-5, the V gene TRBV28, with D perhaps matching TRBD1 (5 bases). V was cut by 2 bases and J by 0 bases, with 20 bases left in between. This CDR3 has 19 residues. Germline lookup yields CDR1 MDHEN and CDR2 SYDVKM. The CDR3 region has the DNA TGTGCCAGCAGTTTACCTACGACCCGACAGAGAACTAGCAATCAGCCCCAGCATTTT. Amino acids: CASSLPTTRQRTSNQPQHF.

V and J are TRBV11-2 and TRBJ1-1; D is possibly TRBD1 (6 bases). CDR3 length equals 14 residues. Deletions cut 3 bases from V and 2 bases from J, with 10 bases between. CDR1 is SGHAT and CDR2 is FQNNGV in the germline V gene. The DNA of the CDR3 is TGTGCCAGCAGCTTTACAGGGTTTAACACTGAAGCTTTCTTT. Its protein product is CASSFTGFNTEAFF.

This clone was recorded a few times. The genes are TRBV6-5 and TRBJ2-7, with TRBD1 identical over 9 bases. V was clipped by 0 bases and J by 0 bases; unmatched bases: 3. Germline CDR1 reads MNHEY; CDR2 reads SVGAGI. This CDR3 is built from 16 residues. The DNA for the CDR3 is TGTGCCAGCAGTTACTCACAGGGGGCTTACTCCTACGAGCAGTACTTC. Its protein product is CASSYSQGAYSYEQYF.

The chain links TRBV2 to TRBJ1-1, with 7 bases aligning to TRBD1. The CDR3 contains 15 residues. V trimming: 9 bases; J trimming: 4 bases; junction bases outside the gene matches: 14. Looked up from germline, CDR1 is SNHLY and CDR2 is FYNNEI. DNA of the CDR3: TGTGCCAGTGGGCTTTCGACAGGGCGGGTCACTGAAGCTTTCTTT. Translated, it gives CASGLSTGRVTEAFF.

The chain links TRBV5-1 to TRBJ1-1; D unclear. Germline loops: CDR1 SGHRS, CDR2 YFSETQ. The CDR3 is 15 residues long. V was clipped by 0 bases and J by 2 bases, with 11 bases between them. The CDR3, as DNA: TGCGCCAGCAGCTTGGGGAGACGAGAAAACACTGAAGCTTTCTTT. Translated, it gives CASSLGRRENTEAFF.

This clone was seen ten or more times. The chain carries TRBV4-2 and TRBJ1-4, with 8 nucleotides matching TRBD1. The CDR3 covers 16 residues. The germline gives CDR1 LGHNA, CDR2 YNFKEQ. V trimming: 2 bases; J trimming: 5 bases; junction bases outside the gene matches: 7. CDR3 in DNA: TGTGCCAGCAGCCAATCCACAGGGGGGCCGAATGAAAAACTGTTTTTT. Its translation is CASSQSTGGPNEKLFF.

The genes are TRBV6-5 and TRBJ1-2; 7 bases align to TRBD1. Germline lookup yields CDR1 MNHEY and CDR2 SVGAGI. The CDR3 totals 16 residues. The V and J ends lost 4 bases and 3 bases, in that order; junction bases with no gene match: 11. The CDR3 nucleotides are TGTGCCAGCAGTTCCCTCAGACAGGGTGGGGACTATGGCTACACCTTC. This gives the protein CASSSLRQGGDYGYTF.

This clone occurred a few times. The chain couples TRBV11-2 to TRBJ2-2; 10 bases match TRBD2. Germline V gives CDR1 SGHAT, CDR2 FQNNGV. V lost 1 base to trimming and J lost 5 bases; unmatched junction nucleotides: 4. This CDR3 has 16 amino acids. The CDR3 is CASSLVAGGGTGELFF. The CDR3 DNA reads as TGTGCCAGCAGCTTAGTAGCGGGGGGAGGGACCGGGGAGCTGTTTTTT. Full variable domain (outside the CDR3, taken from reference TRBV11-2 and TRBJ2-2): EAGVAQSPRYKIIEKRQSVAFWCNPISGHATLYWYQQILGQGPKLLIQFQNNGVVDDSQLPKDRFSAERLKGVDSTLKIQPAKLEDSAVYLCASSLVAGGGTGELFFGEGSRLTVL.

This rearrangement joins TRBV5-4 to TRBJ2-3; unclear D gene. Germline assignment: CDR1 SGHNT and CDR2 YYREEE (reference sequence). Trimming pared 2 bases from V and 1 base from J, leaving 11 bases between. The CDR3 is 15 residues long. This CDR3 is CASSFPVAGTDTQYF. CDR3 nucleotides: TGTGCCAGCAGCTTTCCAGTTGCGGGCACAGATACGCAGTATTTT.

This chain links TRBV2 with TRBJ2-5; weak D call: TRBD2 (7 bases). V was cut by 9 bases and J by 5 bases, with 16 bases left in between. Germline assignment: CDR1 SNHLY and CDR2 FYNNEI. CDR3 length equals 13 residues. The CDR3, as DNA: TGTGCCAGTCTGGGGGGGCCCGGGGAGACCCAGTACTTC. Translated, it gives CASLGGPGETQYF.

The chain recombines TRBV14 with TRBJ2-1; TRBD2 agrees at 13 bases. The V gene's germline CDR1 is SGHDN and CDR2 FVKESK. CDR3 size: 17 residues. Trimming removed 2 bases from V and 3 bases from J; junction bases left unmatched: 4. The CDR3: CASSQFTSGGGYNEQFF. For the CDR3, the DNA is TGTGCCAGCAGCCAATTTACTAGCGGGGGGGGCTACAATGAGCAGTTCTTC.

This chain uses TRBV5-1 with TRBJ1-2; 10 bases line up with TRBD1. V shed 3 bases and J 2 bases; nucleotides not matched to a gene: 7. The CDR3 contains 16 residues. CDR1 and CDR2 from the germline V gene are SGHRS and YFSETQ. CDR3: CASSSVGQGLNYGYTF. The CDR3 bases are TGCGCCAGCAGCTCGGTGGGACAGGGGCTAAACTATGGCTACACCTTC. Full variable domain (missing parts from reference TRBV5-1 and TRBJ1-2): KAGVTQTPRYLIKTRGQQVTLSCSPISGHRSVSWYQQTPGQGLQFLFEYFSETQRNKGNFPGRFSGRQFSNSRSEMNVSTLELGDSALYLCASSSVGQGLNYGYTFGSGTRLTVV.

The V gene is TRBV4-2, the J gene TRBJ2-3; D is unresolved. There are 13 residues in the CDR3. In germline, CDR1 is LGHNA, CDR2 YNFKEQ. Trimming removed 1 base from V and 4 bases from J, with 6 bases in between. As DNA, the CDR3 is TGTGCCAGCAGCCAAGGACTGGCAGATACGCAGTATTTT. Translation gives CASSQGLADTQYF.

The gene calls are TRBV5-5 and TRBJ1-1; D gene uncertain. The ends were cut back, 0 bases at V and 1 base at J, with 7 bases in the middle. Per the germline V gene, CDR1 is SGHKS and CDR2 is YYEKEE (reference sequence). The CDR3 covers 14 residues. CDR3 sequence (DNA): TGTGCCAGCAGCTTGGGTATGTGGAACACTGAAGCTTTCTTT. It translates to CASSLGMWNTEAFF. Filled out from reference TRBV5-5 and TRBJ1-1, the complete variable domain reads DAGVTQSPTHLIKTRGQQVTLRCSPISGHKSVSWYQQVLGQGPQFIFQYYEKEERGRGNFPDRFSARQFPNYSSELNVNALLLGDSALYLCASSLGMWNTEAFFGQGTRLTVV.

The chain joins TRBV6-1 to TRBJ2-1; D uncertain. V was clipped by 1 base and J by 4 bases, with 11 bases between them. Germline V gene sequence: CDR1 MNHNS, CDR2 SASEGT. The CDR3 length is 15 residues. CDR3 protein: CASSEGAYPYNEQFF. CDR3 sequence (DNA): TGTGCCAGCAGTGAAGGGGCCTACCCATACAATGAGCAGTTCTTC.

This chain joins TRBV5-4 and TRBJ2-3; 8 bases are a match to TRBD2. Germline V gene sequence: CDR1 SGHNT, CDR2 YYREEE (reference sequence). The CDR3 covers 15 residues. V was clipped by 10 bases and J by 5 bases; unmatched bases: 15. CDR3 sequence (DNA): TGTGCCGCCTGGTTGTTTAGCGGGGTCAGAGATACGCAGTATTTT. Translation gives CAAWLFSGVRDTQYF.